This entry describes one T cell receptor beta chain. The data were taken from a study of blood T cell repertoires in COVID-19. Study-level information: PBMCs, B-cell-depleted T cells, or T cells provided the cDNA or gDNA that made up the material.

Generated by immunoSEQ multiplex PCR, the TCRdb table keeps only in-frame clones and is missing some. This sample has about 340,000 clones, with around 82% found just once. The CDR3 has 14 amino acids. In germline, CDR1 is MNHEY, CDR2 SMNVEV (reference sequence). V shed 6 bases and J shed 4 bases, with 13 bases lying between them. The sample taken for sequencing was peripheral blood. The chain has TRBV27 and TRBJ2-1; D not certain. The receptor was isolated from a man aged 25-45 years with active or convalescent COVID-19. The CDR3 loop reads CASSLSGSYNEQFF. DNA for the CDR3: TGTGCCAGCAGCCTATCCGGGTCTTACAATGAGCAGTTCTTC.